This paragraph covers one TCR beta chain sequence. The CDR3 loop spans 16 amino acids. These data originate in a study of blood T cell repertoires in COVID-19. The assay was immunoSEQ multiplex PCR, and TCRdb's table has in-frame clones only and misses some. Among 210,000 or so clones listed, around 88% were seen once. The sample taken for sequencing was peripheral blood. The sequence was obtained from a man between 18 and 35 years old with active or convalescent COVID-19. J is TRBJ2-7 and V is TRBV12-2; TRBD1 is the table's D call and was not checked against the DNA. TRBV12-2 is a pseudogene locus. Here the CDR3 reads CASRLVRMGQPAEQYF. In DNA form, the CDR3 reads TGTGCAAGTCGCTTAGTCCGGATGGGACAACCGGCCGAGCAGTACTTC.